Presented here are 15 T cell receptor beta chains from one specimen sequenced in a study of CD8+ T cells in alopecia areata. TCR sequencing used cDNA made by reverse transcription of extracted RNA. The repertoire was sequenced with immunoSEQ multiplex PCR; TCRdb's copy has only in-frame clones and lacks some. The table has about 140,000 clones, around 51% seen once. Specimen: CD4+ T cells sorted from blood, collected at week 0. The origin of the receptors is a human donor with alopecia areata.

This clone appeared a single time. The V and J genes are TRBV13 and TRBJ1-4; tentative D call: TRBD1 (5 bases). V gave up 2 bases and J gave up 8 bases, with 9 bases separating them. This CDR3 has 13 amino acids. Germline values: CDR1 PRHDT, CDR2 FYEKMQ (reference sequence). This CDR3 reads CASSLQGTEKLFF. As DNA, the CDR3 is TGTGCCAGCAGCTTACAGGGAACAGAAAAACTGTTTTTT. The full variable domain, with the rest looked up from reference TRBV13 and TRBJ1-4, is AAGVIQSPRHLIKEKRETATLKCYPIPRHDTVYWYQQGPGQDPQFLISFYEKMQSDKGSIPDRFSAQQFSDYHSELNMSSLELGDSALYFCASSLQGTEKLFFGSGTQLSVL.

The gene calls are TRBV4-2 and TRBJ2-1; 7 bases map to TRBD1. From germline, CDR1 is LGHNA and CDR2 YNFKEQ. The CDR3 is 15 amino acids. V was pared by 4 bases and J by 4 bases, with 7 bases of the junction left unmatched. Here the CDR3 DNA reads TGTGCCAGCAGCCGCCACTCGGGACAGTACAATGAGCAGTTCTTC. Translation: CASSRHSGQYNEQFF.

This clone was detected a few times. The chain carries TRBV7-8 and TRBJ1-2; D is uncertain. The CDR3 consists of 13 residues. The V gene's germline CDR1 is SGHVS and CDR2 FQNEAQ. V lost 0 bases, J lost 7 bases, and 9 bases lay in between. The CDR3 sequence is CASSLATSRGYTF. The CDR3 nucleotides read TGTGCCAGCAGCTTAGCGACCTCTCGTGGCTACACCTTC.

V and J are TRBV15 and TRBJ2-2; D is uncertain. V gave up 3 bases and J gave up 16 bases, with 15 bases separating them. In germline, CDR1 is LNHNV, CDR2 YYDKDF (reference sequence). The CDR3 has 12 residues. The CDR3 nucleotides read TGTGCCACCAGCAGCGATGGTCTGCCCGGGTTTTTT. Protein product: CATSSDGLPGFF.

The chain combines TRBV2 with TRBJ1-1; D is perhaps TRBD1 (6 bases). Per germline, CDR1 SNHLY and CDR2 FYNNEI. Trimming left V 6 bases short and J 3 bases short, with 14 bases between. This CDR3 is built from 14 residues. The CDR3 protein is CASRMGHVHTEAFF. The CDR3 bases are TGTGCCAGCAGGATGGGACATGTCCACACTGAAGCTTTCTTT. Combining the CDR3 with reference TRBV2 and TRBJ1-1 gives the whole variable domain EPEVTQTPSHQVTQMGQEVILRCVPISNHLYFYWYRQILGQKVEFLVSFYNNEISEKSEIFDDQFSVERPDGSNFTLKIRSTKLEDSAMYFCASRMGHVHTEAFFGQGTRLTVV.

The genes are TRBV5-6 and TRBJ1-5; no clear D. The V end was cut by 2 bases, the J end by 4 bases, with 13 bases between. This CDR3 region has 15 residues. Germline loops: CDR1 SGHDT, CDR2 YYEEEE. The CDR3 protein is CASSLLSGGNQPQHF. CDR3 in DNA: TGTGCCAGCAGCTTACTGTCTGGAGGGAATCAGCCCCAGCATTTT.

The rearrangement joins TRBV5-1 to TRBJ2-7; possibly TRBD2 for D (5 bases). The CDR3 loop spans 13 amino acids. Germline V gene lookup returns CDR1 SGHRS and CDR2 YFSETQ. Trimming took 6 bases from V and 7 from J, leaving 17 bases between them. CDR3 residues: CASNPSGLGEQYF. DNA of the CDR3: TGCGCCAGCAACCCCAGCGGACTGGGGGAGCAGTACTTC.

The chain uses TRBV29-1 and TRBJ2-1; D not resolved. Germline CDR1 SQVTM, CDR2 ANQGSEA. V lost 3 bases to trimming and J lost 4 bases, with 13 bases between them. The CDR3 has 14 residues. CDR3 in amino acids: CSVEGWADYNEQFF. Here the CDR3 DNA reads TGCAGCGTTGAGGGTTGGGCAGATTACAATGAGCAGTTCTTC.

This clone appeared once. The V and J genes are TRBV2 and TRBJ2-3, with 11 bases matching TRBD2. Looked up from germline, CDR1 is SNHLY and CDR2 is FYNNEI. V lost 3 bases, J lost 0 bases, and 8 bases stayed unmatched. The CDR3 covers 18 residues. The CDR3 DNA reads as TGTGCCAGCAGTGACGGGACTAGCGGTACTACTAGCACAGATACGCAGTATTTT. Encoded protein: CASSDGTSGTTSTDTQYF.

The chain carries TRBV5-1 and TRBJ2-7, with D unclear. V was shortened by 5 bases and J by 3 bases, with 18 bases between the two germline ends. The CDR3 is made up of 15 amino acids. Germline V gives CDR1 SGHRS, CDR2 YFSETQ. The CDR3 coding sequence is TGCGCCAGCAGATCAGCGCCAGGAGACATCTACGAGCAGTACTTC. This sequence encodes CASRSAPGDIYEQYF.

The V and J genes are TRBV30 and TRBJ2-3; the D gene is possibly TRBD2 (5 bases). The V gene's germline CDR1 is GTSNPN and CDR2 SVGIG (reference sequence). The V and J ends lost 3 bases and 1 base respectively, with 8 bases between them. CDR3 size: 13 residues. The CDR3 nucleotides read TGTGCCTGGAGGCTAGCAGGCACAGATACGCAGTATTTT. It encodes CAWRLAGTDTQYF.

This chain uses TRBV6-5 with TRBJ1-5; D not certain. In germline, CDR1 is MNHEY, CDR2 SVGAGI. The CDR3 spans 14 residues. V was shortened by 7 bases and J by 2 bases, with 12 bases between the two germline ends. This CDR3 is CASKKGQGNQPQHF. The DNA for the CDR3 is TGTGCCAGCAAAAAAGGGCAGGGCAATCAGCCCCAGCATTTT.

The V gene is TRBV14, the J gene TRBJ2-7; the D gene could be TRBD1 or TRBD2 (5 bases each). V lost 6 bases to trimming and J lost 2 bases, with 17 bases between them. Germline-derived CDR1 and CDR2 are SGHDN and FVKESK. The CDR3 runs 15 residues. The chain's CDR3 is CASSQPGTGPYEQYF. DNA of the CDR3: TGTGCCAGCAGTCAACCCGGGACCGGTCCCTACGAGCAGTACTTC.

This sequence joins TRBV15 and TRBJ1-2, with D unresolved. The CDR3 has 14 amino acids. Trimming left V 6 bases short and J 8 bases short, with 19 bases between. Germline V gene lookup returns CDR1 LNHNV and CDR2 YYDKDF (reference sequence). CDR3 sequence reads: CATSRETLSGGYTF. DNA of the CDR3: TGTGCCACCAGTCGAGAAACCCTGTCGGGGGGCTACACCTTC.

The chain employs TRBV29-1 and TRBJ2-7, with 8 bases aligning to TRBD2. Germline trimming cut 7 bases from V and 2 bases from J; bases unmatched to any gene: 7. The CDR3 length is 13 residues. Per germline, CDR1 SQVTM and CDR2 ANQGSEA. In DNA form, the CDR3 reads TGCAGCGCCAAAAGCGGGAGAGCCTACGAGCAGTACTTC. Its protein is CSAKSGRAYEQYF.